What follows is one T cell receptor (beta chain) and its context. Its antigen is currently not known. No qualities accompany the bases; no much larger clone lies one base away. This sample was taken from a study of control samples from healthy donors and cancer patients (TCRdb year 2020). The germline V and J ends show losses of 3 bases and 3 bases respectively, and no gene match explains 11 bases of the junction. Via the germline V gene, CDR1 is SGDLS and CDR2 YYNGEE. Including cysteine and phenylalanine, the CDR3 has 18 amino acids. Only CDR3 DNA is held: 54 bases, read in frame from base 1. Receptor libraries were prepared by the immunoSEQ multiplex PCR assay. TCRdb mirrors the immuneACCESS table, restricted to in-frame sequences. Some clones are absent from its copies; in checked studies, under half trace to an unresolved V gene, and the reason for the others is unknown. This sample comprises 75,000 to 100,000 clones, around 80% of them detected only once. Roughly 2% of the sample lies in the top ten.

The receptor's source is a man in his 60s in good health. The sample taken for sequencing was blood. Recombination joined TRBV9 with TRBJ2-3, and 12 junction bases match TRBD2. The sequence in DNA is TGTGCCAGCAGCGCCAGGGCTAGCGGGGGGGCTCAGACAGATACGCAGTATTTT. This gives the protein CASSARASGGAQTDTQYF.